Each of the 29 T cell receptor beta chains below was sequenced from the same sample in a study of T cell responses to AZD1222 COVID-19 vaccine. Some clones are missing from TCRdb's copy, which holds only in-frame ones; the method was immunoSEQ multiplex PCR. The table records about 160,000 clones, less than 95% of them present only once. Sequences were derived from peripheral blood, sampled on day 0 of AZD1222 vaccination. The receptors were gathered from an adult in good health.

This sequence joins TRBV2 and TRBJ1-1, with D possibly being TRBD1 (5 bases). Trimming cost V 6 bases and J 0 bases, with 11 bases left between them. Germline V lookup: CDR1 SNHLY, CDR2 FYNNEI. The CDR3 loop spans 14 amino acids. CDR3 in amino acids: CASRNGGLNTEAFF. CDR3 nucleotides: TGTGCCAGCAGGAATGGGGGTCTGAACACTGAAGCTTTCTTT.

The CDR3 nucleotides read TGTGCCATAGAGGACAGGGGGCGCCGGACTGAAGCTTTCTTT. Its protein is CAIEDRGRRTEAFF. This rearrangement joins TRBV28 to TRBJ1-1, with 11 bases fitting TRBD1. Germline-derived CDR1 and CDR2 are MDHEN and SYDVKM. This CDR3 is 14 amino acids long. With 10 bases clipped from V and 5 bases from J, the junction kept 9 bases outside the gene matches.

The V call is TRBV4-1, the J call TRBJ2-2; tentative D call: TRBD2 (6 bases). CDR3 size: 17 residues. CDR1 and CDR2 (germline): MGHRA, YSYEKL. Trimming cost V 0 bases and J 4 bases, with 15 bases left between them. The CDR3 DNA follows: TGCGCCAGCAGCCAAGATCGAGGACTAATATTCACCGGGGAGCTGTTTTTT. Its protein is CASSQDRGLIFTGELFF.

This chain uses TRBV19 with TRBJ2-1; D gene ambiguous. This CDR3 comprises 14 residues. Germline loops: CDR1 LNHDA, CDR2 SQIVND (reference sequence). V was pared by 5 bases and J by 0 bases, with 8 bases between. The CDR3 region is CASSSSFSYNEQFF. In DNA form, the CDR3 reads TGTGCCAGTAGTTCCTCGTTCTCCTACAATGAGCAGTTCTTC.

The chain recombines TRBV27 with TRBJ2-1; TRBD2 aligns across 12 bases. This CDR3 region has 14 residues. Germline V gives CDR1 MNHEY, CDR2 SMNVEV (reference sequence). Unmatched junction bases numbered 0, after V lost 5 bases and J lost 4 bases. The DNA for the CDR3 is TGTGCCAGCAGTCTAGCGGGAGGGTACAATGAGCAGTTCTTC. This sequence encodes CASSLAGGYNEQFF.

The rearrangement uses TRBV19 and TRBJ1-2, with unresolved D. The CDR3 length is 15 residues. Per germline, CDR1 LNHDA and CDR2 SQIVND (reference sequence). Between the trimmed V and J ends, which lost 3 bases and 2 bases, there was a span of 13 bases. The CDR3 reads CASSITPQANYGYTF. CDR3 bases: TGTGCCAGTAGTATCACCCCGCAAGCCAACTATGGCTACACCTTC.

V and J are TRBV5-1 and TRBJ2-5; D is ambiguous. This CDR3 spans 14 amino acids. Germline V gene data show CDR1 as SGHRS and CDR2 as YFSETQ. V was cut by 4 bases and J by 3 bases, with 13 bases left in between. As DNA, the CDR3 is TGCGCCAGCAGCATTTGGGGATCGAAAGAGACCCAGTACTTC. It translates to CASSIWGSKETQYF.

The chain carries TRBV5-1 and TRBJ2-2, with a tentative D call TRBD2 (6 bases). CDR1 is SGHRS and CDR2 is YFSETQ in the germline V gene. This CDR3 contains 14 residues. With 4 bases removed from V and 1 base from J, the gap between germline ends came to 8 bases. The CDR3 spells CASSLTRNTGELFF. The CDR3 DNA reads as TGCGCCAGCAGCCTGACTAGGAACACCGGGGAGCTGTTTTTT.

The chain recombines TRBV7-9 with TRBJ2-2, with 11 bases fitting TRBD2. The CDR3 extends over 18 amino acids. The V gene end was trimmed by 5 bases and the J gene end by 5 bases; junction bases not matched to a gene: 13. Germline V gene data show CDR1 as SEHNR and CDR2 as FQNEAQ (reference sequence). Written as DNA, the CDR3 is TGTGCCAGCAGCCCACCCCGTAGCGGGGGGGCTTGGACCGGGGAGCTGTTTTTT. This translates into CASSPPRSGGAWTGELFF. The full variable domain, its missing parts supplied by reference TRBV7-9 and TRBJ2-2, is DTGVSQNPRHKITKRGQNVTFRCDPISEHNRLYWYRQTLGQGPEFLTYFQNEAQLEKSRLLSDRFSAERPKGSFSTLEIQRTEQGDSAMYLCASSPPRSGGAWTGELFFGEGSRLTVL.

As to this clone: The sample contains more than one DNA sequence encoding this CDR3. This chain connects TRBV29-1 to TRBJ2-1; D not resolved. The germline V and J ends were trimmed by 7 bases and 5 bases, with 6 bases remaining between them. This CDR3 contains 10 residues. Germline loops: CDR1 SQVTM, CDR2 ANQGSEA. The CDR3 is CSAGDNEQFF. For the CDR3, the DNA is TGCAGCGCTGGGGACAATGAGCAGTTCTTC.

J is TRBJ1-1 and V is TRBV19, with a tentative D call TRBD1 (5 bases). CDR1 is LNHDA and CDR2 is SQIVND in the germline V gene (reference sequence). CDR3 length: 13 amino acids. Trimming removed 10 bases from V and 1 base from J, with 13 bases in between. The CDR3 sequence: CATKGRGNTEAFF. CDR3 bases: TGTGCCACCAAAGGAAGGGGGAACACTGAAGCTTTCTTT.

This clone was observed a single time. V usage is TRBV5-5 and J usage is TRBJ1-3; TRBD1 matches at 8 bases. Per the germline V gene, CDR1 is SGHKS and CDR2 is YYEKEE (reference sequence). V dropped 1 base and J dropped 4; count of bases not matched to a gene: 10. The length of the CDR3 is 17 residues. The CDR3 DNA is TGTGCCAGCAGCTTGTCAGGGCAGGGGGCTAACGGAAACACCATATATTTT. It encodes CASSLSGQGANGNTIYF. Complete variable domain (other parts from reference TRBV5-5 and TRBJ1-3): DAGVTQSPTHLIKTRGQQVTLRCSPISGHKSVSWYQQVLGQGPQFIFQYYEKEERGRGNFPDRFSARQFPNYSSELNVNALLLGDSALYLCASSLSGQGANGNTIYFGEGSWLTVV.

The table lists this clone with a count of one. The V and J genes are TRBV2 and TRBJ1-3, with D possibly matching TRBD1 (6 bases). CDR1 is SNHLY and CDR2 is FYNNEI in the germline V gene. The CDR3 is 15 amino acids. V lost 6 bases to trimming and J lost 2 bases, with 14 bases between them. CDR3 DNA: TGTGCCAGCAGGGATCCGACAGGAGCTGGAAACACCATATATTTT. Translating gives CASRDPTGAGNTIYF.

The chain links TRBV5-1 to TRBJ2-7, with TRBD1 matching 7 bases. Germline V CDR1 and CDR2: SGHRS, YFSETQ. The length of the CDR3 is 13 residues. V lost 2 bases and J lost 5; bases outside the gene matches: 4. CDR3 DNA sequence: TGCGCCAGCAGCTTTGACAGGGCGCACGAGCAGTACGTC. It yields the protein CASSFDRAHEQYV.

The chain employs TRBV5-1 and TRBJ1-3; 8 nucleotides agree with TRBD1. Germline V gene lookup returns CDR1 SGHRS and CDR2 YFSETQ. Trimming took 3 bases from V and 4 from J; bases not matched to a gene: 3. The CDR3 is 14 amino acids. The CDR3 sequence is CASSSGTGGNTIYF. The CDR3, as DNA: TGCGCCAGCAGCTCGGGGACAGGAGGAAACACCATATATTTT. Looking up the rest from reference TRBV5-1 and TRBJ1-3 gives the full variable domain: KAGVTQTPRYLIKTRGQQVTLSCSPISGHRSVSWYQQTPGQGLQFLFEYFSETQRNKGNFPGRFSGRQFSNSRSEMNVSTLELGDSALYLCASSSGTGGNTIYFGEGSWLTVV.

The chain joins TRBV3-1 (or the pseudogene TRBV3-2) to TRBJ1-3; D is undetermined. Trimming took 4 bases from V and 0 from J, leaving 13 bases between them. This CDR3 is built from 16 residues. CDR1 and CDR2 (germline): LGHDT, YNNKEL (reference sequence). CDR3 bases: TGTGCCAGCAGCCGTGGAGGGCCAAACTCTGGAAACACCATATATTTT. Translated: CASSRGGPNSGNTIYF.

V is TRBV4-1 and J is TRBJ2-7; TRBD2 aligns across 10 bases. V was clipped by 4 bases and J by 1 base; unmatched bases: 4. CDR1 and CDR2 from the germline V gene are MGHRA and YSYEKL. The CDR3 runs 15 residues. For the CDR3, the DNA is TGCGCCAGCAGCCTTACTAGCGGGACATCCTACGAGCAGTACGTC. This gives the protein CASSLTSGTSYEQYV.

This clone appeared once. This chain connects TRBV19 to TRBJ1-5; D may be TRBD1 (6 bases). The CDR3 extends over 14 amino acids. With 10 bases removed from V and 3 bases from J, the gap between germline ends came to 16 bases. Germline lookup yields CDR1 LNHDA and CDR2 SQIVND (reference sequence). CDR3 bases: TGTGCCACCTCGAAACAGGGCCCCAATCAGCCCCAGCATTTT. It encodes CATSKQGPNQPQHF.

V is TRBV10-3 and J is TRBJ1-2; D might be TRBD1 (6 bases). The CDR3 is made up of 13 amino acids. CDR1 and CDR2 (germline): ENHRY, SYGVKD. The V end was cut by 11 bases, the J end by 6 bases, with 19 bases between. The CDR3 sequence: CALRPTGANGYTF. In DNA form, the CDR3 reads TGTGCCTTAAGACCGACAGGAGCCAATGGCTACACCTTC.

The chain joins TRBV18 to TRBJ2-2; the D is unclear. This CDR3 comprises 14 residues. The germline V gene has CDR1 KGHSH and CDR2 LQKENI. The ends were cut back, 6 bases at V and 4 bases at J, with 12 bases in the middle. As DNA, the CDR3 is TGTGCCAGCTCGTCCGATGAATCCACCGGGGAGCTGTTTTTT. This encodes CASSSDESTGELFF. The full variable domain, completed using reference TRBV18 and TRBJ2-2, is NAGVMQNPRHLVRRRGQEARLRCSPMKGHSHVYWYRQLPEEGLKFMVYLQKENIIDESGMPKERFSAEFPKEGPSILRIQQVVRGDSAAYFCASSSDESTGELFFGEGSRLTVL.

The chain recombines TRBV11-2 with TRBJ1-4; the D gene is possibly TRBD1 (6 bases). Trimming pared 5 bases from V and 8 bases from J, leaving 21 bases between. The germline CDR1 and CDR2 sequences are SGHAT and FQNNGV. There are 16 residues in the CDR3. The chain's CDR3 is CASSPRRQAVGEKLFF. The CDR3 DNA sequence: TGTGCCAGCAGCCCACGAAGACAGGCCGTTGGAGAAAAACTGTTTTTT.

The V gene is TRBV4-2, the J gene TRBJ1-3, with a tentative D call TRBD1 (6 bases). Trimming left V 0 bases short and J 2 bases short, with 14 bases between. The CDR3 runs 17 residues. CDR1 LGHNA and CDR2 YNFKEQ come from the germline V gene. CDR3 loop: CASSQEPTGTPGNTIYF. The CDR3 bases are TGTGCCAGCAGCCAAGAGCCAACAGGGACTCCTGGAAACACCATATATTTT.

The chain carries TRBV9 and TRBJ1-2, with a tentative D call TRBD1 (5 bases). The CDR3 contains 17 residues. V lost 0 bases and J 4 bases, leaving 19 bases between the germline ends. The germline CDR1 and CDR2 sequences are SGDLS and YYNGEE. The CDR3 DNA follows: TGTGCCAGCAGCGTAGATGACCAACGCGGGGCCCCCTATGGCTACACCTTC. Its translation: CASSVDDQRGAPYGYTF.

This chain joins TRBV29-1 and TRBJ2-2, with TRBD2 identical over 8 bases. With 5 bases clipped from V and 4 bases from J, the junction kept 9 bases outside the gene matches. The CDR3 has 15 amino acids. The V gene's germline CDR1 is SQVTM and CDR2 ANQGSEA. The CDR3 DNA sequence: TGCAGCGTTCAATTCCTAGCGGGCGGCACCGGGGAGCTGTTTTTT. Translating gives CSVQFLAGGTGELFF.

This clone appeared a single time. The rearrangement uses TRBV3-1 (or the pseudogene TRBV3-2) and TRBJ2-1; 9 bases are shared with TRBD2. V lost 4 bases and J lost 2; bases outside the gene matches: 9. The CDR3 consists of 17 residues. Germline CDR1 is LGHDT and CDR2 is YNNKEL (reference sequence). The CDR3 nucleotides are TGTGCCAGCAGCCCCCCCAGCGGGGGGCCGGCCTACAATGAGCAGTTCTTC. Its protein is CASSPPSGGPAYNEQFF.

The V and J genes are TRBV11-2 and TRBJ2-1; D not resolved. The germline V gene has CDR1 SGHAT and CDR2 FQNNGV. V lost 2 bases and J 5 bases, leaving 13 bases between the germline ends. The length of the CDR3 is 15 residues. The CDR3 DNA reads as TGTGCCAGCAGCTTAATTATGGGTCTCGACAATGAGCAGTTCTTC. Protein product: CASSLIMGLDNEQFF. Full variable domain (rest looked up from reference TRBV11-2 and TRBJ2-1): EAGVAQSPRYKIIEKRQSVAFWCNPISGHATLYWYQQILGQGPKLLIQFQNNGVVDDSQLPKDRFSAERLKGVDSTLKIQPAKLEDSAVYLCASSLIMGLDNEQFFGPGTRLTVL.

The chain is built from TRBV3-1 (or the pseudogene TRBV3-2) and TRBJ2-1; 10 positions match TRBD2. Germline CDR1 and CDR2: LGHDT and YNNKEL (reference sequence). Trimming took 1 base from V and 7 from J; bases not matched to a gene: 22. The CDR3 has 21 residues. CDR3 coding DNA: TGTGCCAGCAGCCAAGTGCCTAGCGGGAGTCTCCTCCTCCAGGCCAAGAATGAGCAGTTCTTC. Residues: CASSQVPSGSLLLQAKNEQFF.

This clone was observed a handful of times. The chain employs TRBV11-2 and TRBJ2-5, with 16 nucleotides matching TRBD2. Germline V CDR1 and CDR2: SGHAT, FQNNGV. J lost 4 bases, V lost 4 bases, and 3 bases had no gene match. CDR3 size: 16 residues. The CDR3 loop reads CASSSGLAGGGETQYF. The CDR3 DNA sequence: TGTGCCAGCAGCTCGGGACTAGCGGGAGGGGGAGAGACCCAGTACTTC.

The chain carries TRBV12-3 or TRBV12-4 and TRBJ2-5; D not certain. This CDR3 has 12 residues. The V end was cut by 6 bases, the J end by 2 bases, with 7 bases between. Here the CDR3 DNA reads TGTGCCAGCAGCCAGCTACAAGAGACCCAGTACTTC. Residues: CASSQLQETQYF.